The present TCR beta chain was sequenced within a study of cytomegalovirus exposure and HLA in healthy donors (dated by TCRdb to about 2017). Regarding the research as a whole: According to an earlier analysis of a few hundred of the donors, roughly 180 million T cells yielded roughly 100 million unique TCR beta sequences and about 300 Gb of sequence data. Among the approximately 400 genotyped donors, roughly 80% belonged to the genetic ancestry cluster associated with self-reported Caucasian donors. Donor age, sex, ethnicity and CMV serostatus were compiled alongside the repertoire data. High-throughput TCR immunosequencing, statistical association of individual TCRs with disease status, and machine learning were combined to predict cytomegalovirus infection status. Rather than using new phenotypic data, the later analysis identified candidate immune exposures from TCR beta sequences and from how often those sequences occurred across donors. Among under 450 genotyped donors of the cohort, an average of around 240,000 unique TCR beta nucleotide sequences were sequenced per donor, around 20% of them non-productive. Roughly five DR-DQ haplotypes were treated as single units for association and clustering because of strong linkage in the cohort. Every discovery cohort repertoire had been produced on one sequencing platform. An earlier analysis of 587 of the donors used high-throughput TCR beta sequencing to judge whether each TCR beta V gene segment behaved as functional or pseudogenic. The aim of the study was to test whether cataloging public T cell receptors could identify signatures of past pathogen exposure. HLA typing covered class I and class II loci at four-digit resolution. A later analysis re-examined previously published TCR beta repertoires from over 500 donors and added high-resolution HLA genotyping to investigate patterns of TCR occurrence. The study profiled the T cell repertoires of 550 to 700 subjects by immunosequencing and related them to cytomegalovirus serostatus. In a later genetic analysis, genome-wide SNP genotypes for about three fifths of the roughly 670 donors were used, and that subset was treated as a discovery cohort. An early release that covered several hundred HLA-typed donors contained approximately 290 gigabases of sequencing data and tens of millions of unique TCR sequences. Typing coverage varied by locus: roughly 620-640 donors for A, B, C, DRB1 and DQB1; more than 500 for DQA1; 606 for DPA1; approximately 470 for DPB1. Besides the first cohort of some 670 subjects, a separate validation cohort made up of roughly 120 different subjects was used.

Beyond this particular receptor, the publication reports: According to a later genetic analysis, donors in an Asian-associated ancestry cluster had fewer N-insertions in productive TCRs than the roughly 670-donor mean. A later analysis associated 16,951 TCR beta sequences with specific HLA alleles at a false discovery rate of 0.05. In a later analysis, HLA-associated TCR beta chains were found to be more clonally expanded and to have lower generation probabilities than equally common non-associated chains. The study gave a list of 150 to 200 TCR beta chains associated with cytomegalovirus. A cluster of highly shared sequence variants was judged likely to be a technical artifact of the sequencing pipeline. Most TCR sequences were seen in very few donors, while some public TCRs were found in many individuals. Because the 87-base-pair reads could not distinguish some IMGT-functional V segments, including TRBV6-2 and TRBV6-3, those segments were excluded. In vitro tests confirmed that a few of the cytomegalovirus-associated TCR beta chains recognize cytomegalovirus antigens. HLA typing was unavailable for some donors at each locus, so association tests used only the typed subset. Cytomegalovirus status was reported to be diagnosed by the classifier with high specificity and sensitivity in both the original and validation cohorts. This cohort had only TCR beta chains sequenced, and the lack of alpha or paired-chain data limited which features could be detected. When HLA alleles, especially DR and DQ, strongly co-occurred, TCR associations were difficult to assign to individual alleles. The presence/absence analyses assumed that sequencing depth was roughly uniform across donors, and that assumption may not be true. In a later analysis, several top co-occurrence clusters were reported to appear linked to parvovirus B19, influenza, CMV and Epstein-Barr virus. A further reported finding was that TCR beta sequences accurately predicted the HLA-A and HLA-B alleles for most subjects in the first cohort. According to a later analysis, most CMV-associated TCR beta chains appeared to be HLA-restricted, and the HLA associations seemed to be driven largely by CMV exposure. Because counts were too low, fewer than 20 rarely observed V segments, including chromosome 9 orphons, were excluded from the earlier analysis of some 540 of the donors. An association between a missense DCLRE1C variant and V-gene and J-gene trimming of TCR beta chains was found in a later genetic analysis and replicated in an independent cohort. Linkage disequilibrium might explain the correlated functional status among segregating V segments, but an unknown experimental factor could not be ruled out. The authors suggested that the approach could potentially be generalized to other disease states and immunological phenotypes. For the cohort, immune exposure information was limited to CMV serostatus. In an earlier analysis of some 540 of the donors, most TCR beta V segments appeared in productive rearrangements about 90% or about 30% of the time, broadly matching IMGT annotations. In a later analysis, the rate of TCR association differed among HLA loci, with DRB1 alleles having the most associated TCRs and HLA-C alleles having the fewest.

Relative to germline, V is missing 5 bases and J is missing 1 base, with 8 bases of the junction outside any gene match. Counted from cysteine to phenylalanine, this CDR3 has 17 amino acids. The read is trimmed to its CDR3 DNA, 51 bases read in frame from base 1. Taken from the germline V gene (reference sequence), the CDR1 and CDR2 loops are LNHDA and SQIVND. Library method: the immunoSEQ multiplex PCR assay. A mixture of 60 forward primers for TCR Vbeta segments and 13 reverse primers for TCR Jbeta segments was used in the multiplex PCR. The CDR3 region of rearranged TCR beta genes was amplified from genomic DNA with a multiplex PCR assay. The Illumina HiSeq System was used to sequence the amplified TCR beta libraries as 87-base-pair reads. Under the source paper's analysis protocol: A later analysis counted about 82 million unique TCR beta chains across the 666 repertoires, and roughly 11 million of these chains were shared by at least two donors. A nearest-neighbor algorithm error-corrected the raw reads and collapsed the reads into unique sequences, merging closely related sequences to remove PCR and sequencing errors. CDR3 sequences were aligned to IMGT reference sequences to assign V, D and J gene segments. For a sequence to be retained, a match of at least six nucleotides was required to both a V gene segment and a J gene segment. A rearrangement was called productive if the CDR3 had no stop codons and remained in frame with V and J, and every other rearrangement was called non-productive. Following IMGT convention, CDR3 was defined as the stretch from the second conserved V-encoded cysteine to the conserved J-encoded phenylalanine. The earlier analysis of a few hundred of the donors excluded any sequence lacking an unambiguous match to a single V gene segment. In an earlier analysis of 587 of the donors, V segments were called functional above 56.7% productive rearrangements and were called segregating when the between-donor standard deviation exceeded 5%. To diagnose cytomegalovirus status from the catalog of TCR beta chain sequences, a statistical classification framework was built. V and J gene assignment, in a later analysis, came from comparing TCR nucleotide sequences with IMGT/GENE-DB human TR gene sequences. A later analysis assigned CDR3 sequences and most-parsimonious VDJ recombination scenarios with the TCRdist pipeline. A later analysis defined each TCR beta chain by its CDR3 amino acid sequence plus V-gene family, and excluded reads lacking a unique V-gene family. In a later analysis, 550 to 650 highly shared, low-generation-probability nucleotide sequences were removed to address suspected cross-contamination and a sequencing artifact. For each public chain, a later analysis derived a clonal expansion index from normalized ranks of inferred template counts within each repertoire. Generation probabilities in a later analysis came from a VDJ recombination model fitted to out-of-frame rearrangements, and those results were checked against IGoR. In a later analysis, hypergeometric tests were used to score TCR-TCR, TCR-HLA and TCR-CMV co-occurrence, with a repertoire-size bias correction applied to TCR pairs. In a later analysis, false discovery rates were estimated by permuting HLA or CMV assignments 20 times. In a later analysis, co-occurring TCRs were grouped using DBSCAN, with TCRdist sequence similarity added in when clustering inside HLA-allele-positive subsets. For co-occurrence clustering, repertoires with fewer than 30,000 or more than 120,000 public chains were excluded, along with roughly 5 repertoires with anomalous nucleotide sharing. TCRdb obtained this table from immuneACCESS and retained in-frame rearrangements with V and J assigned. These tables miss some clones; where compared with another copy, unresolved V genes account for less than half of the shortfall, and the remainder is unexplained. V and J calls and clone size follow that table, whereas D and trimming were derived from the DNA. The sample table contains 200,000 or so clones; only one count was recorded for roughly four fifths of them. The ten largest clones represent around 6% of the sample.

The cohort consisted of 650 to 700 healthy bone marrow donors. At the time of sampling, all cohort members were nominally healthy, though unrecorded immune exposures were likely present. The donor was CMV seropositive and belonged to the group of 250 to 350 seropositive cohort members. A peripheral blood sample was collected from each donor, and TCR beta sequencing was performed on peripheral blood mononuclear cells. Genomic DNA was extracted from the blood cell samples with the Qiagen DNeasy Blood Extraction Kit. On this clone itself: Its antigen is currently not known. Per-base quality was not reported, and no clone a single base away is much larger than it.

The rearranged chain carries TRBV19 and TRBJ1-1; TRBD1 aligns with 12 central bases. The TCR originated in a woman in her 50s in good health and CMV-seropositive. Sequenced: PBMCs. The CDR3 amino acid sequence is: CASSPRDRGPKNTEAFF. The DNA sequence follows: TGTGCCAGTAGTCCTAGGGACAGGGGGCCCAAGAACACTGAAGCTTTCTTT.